These T cell receptor beta chains were read from a single sample in a study of patients and donors after allogeneic stem cell transplantation. TCRdb ran MiXCR on the RT-PCR reads and lists one entry per CDR3 protein. There are under 200,000 distinct CDR3 sequences in the sample; roughly 31% occur only once, and about 3% lies in the top ten. Input material: blood, either unsorted or a sorted T cell fraction (not recorded which). These receptor sequences come from a human donor who was either an allogeneic HSCT recipient or a stem cell or donor lymphocyte infusion donor (not recorded which). It is not recorded whose cells these are; they may come from a transplant donor. Each CDR3 is given with its conserved first and last residue. A D gene is named only where the DNA matches it firmly. Size is stated for part of the rows, as once, few or many counts, or as a class when the clone is expanded.

D	J	size	V	CDR3	DNA
NA	TRBJ2-3	NA	TRBV25-1	CASSESNRPTDTQYF	TGTGCCAGCAGTGAATCCAACAGGCCCACAGATACGCAGTATTTT
TRBD1	TRBJ1-1	many	TRBV5-1	CASSSGTGSMNTEAFF	TGCGCCAGCAGCAGTGGGACAGGCTCCATGAACACTGAAGCTTTCTTT
TRBD2	TRBJ2-1	few	TRBV24-1	CATSDLSRTSGKQFF	TGTGCCACCAGTGATTTGTCCCGGACTAGCGGCAAGCAGTTCTTC
NA	TRBJ1-4	few	TRBV7-2	CASSIGQSVNEKLFF	TGTGCCAGCAGCATCGGACAGTCGGTAAATGAAAAACTGTTTTTT
NA	TRBJ2-1	once	TRBV5-1	CASSLGRVHGYRNEQFF	TGCGCCAGCAGCTTGGGAAGGGTCCACGGATACAGGAATGAGCAGTTCTTC
TRBD1	TRBJ2-2	many	TRBV5-1	CASSPEGAPTTGELFF	TGCGCCAGCAGCCCTGAGGGGGCTCCTACCACCGGGGAGCTGTTTTTT
TRBD2	TRBJ2-1	few	TRBV28	CASSPLGTSFHEQFF	TGTGCCAGCAGCCCCCTCGGGACTAGTTTCCATGAGCAGTTCTTC
NA	TRBJ1-2	many	TRBV27	CATTGGYGYTF	TGTGCCACTACCGGGGGGTATGGCTACACCTTC
NA	TRBJ2-5	few	TRBV12-3/TRBV12-4	CASSPSDGRVGETQYF	TGTGCCAGCAGCCCGTCGGACGGGAGAGTCGGTGAGACCCAGTACTTC
NA	TRBJ2-6	NA	TRBV28	CASSLGTYSGANVLTF	TGTGCCAGCAGTTTAGGGACTTACTCTGGGGCCAACGTCCTGACTTTC